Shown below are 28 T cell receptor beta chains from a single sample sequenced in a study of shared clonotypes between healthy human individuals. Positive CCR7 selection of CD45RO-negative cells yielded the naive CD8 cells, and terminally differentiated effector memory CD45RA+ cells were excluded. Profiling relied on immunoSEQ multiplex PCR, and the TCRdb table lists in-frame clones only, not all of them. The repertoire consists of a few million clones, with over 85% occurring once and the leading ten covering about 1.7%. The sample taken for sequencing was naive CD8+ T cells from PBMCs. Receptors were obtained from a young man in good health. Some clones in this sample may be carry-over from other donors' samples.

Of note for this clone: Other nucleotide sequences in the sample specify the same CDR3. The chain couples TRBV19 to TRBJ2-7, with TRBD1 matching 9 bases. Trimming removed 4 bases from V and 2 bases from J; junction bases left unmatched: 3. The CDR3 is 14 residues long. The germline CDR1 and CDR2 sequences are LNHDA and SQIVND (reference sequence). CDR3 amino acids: CASSTGTGTYEQYF. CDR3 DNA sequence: TGTGCCAGTAGTACCGGGACAGGGACCTACGAGCAGTACTTC.

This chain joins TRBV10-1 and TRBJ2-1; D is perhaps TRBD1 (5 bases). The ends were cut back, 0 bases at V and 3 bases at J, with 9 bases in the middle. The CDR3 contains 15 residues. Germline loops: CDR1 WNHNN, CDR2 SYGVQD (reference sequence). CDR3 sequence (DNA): TGCGCCAGCAGTGAGTCTGGACACATCTACAATGAGCAGTTCTTC. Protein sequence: CASSESGHIYNEQFF.

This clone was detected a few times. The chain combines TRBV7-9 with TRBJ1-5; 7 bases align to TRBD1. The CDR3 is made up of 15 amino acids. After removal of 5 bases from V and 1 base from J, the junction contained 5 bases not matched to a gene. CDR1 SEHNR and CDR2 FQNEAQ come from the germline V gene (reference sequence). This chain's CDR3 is CASSRDSSSNQPQHF. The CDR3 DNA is TGTGCCAGCAGCCGGGACAGTTCGAGCAATCAGCCCCAGCATTTT.

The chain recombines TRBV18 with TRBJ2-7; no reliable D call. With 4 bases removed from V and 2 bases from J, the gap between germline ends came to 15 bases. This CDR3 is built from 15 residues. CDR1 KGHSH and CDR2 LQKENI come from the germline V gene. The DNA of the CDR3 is TGTGCCAGCTCACTTGAACTTACACCAACCTACGAGCAGTACTTC. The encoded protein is CASSLELTPTYEQYF. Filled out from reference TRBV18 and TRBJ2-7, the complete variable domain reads NAGVMQNPRHLVRRRGQEARLRCSPMKGHSHVYWYRQLPEEGLKFMVYLQKENIIDESGMPKERFSAEFPKEGPSILRIQQVVRGDSAAYFCASSLELTPTYEQYFGPGTRLTVT.

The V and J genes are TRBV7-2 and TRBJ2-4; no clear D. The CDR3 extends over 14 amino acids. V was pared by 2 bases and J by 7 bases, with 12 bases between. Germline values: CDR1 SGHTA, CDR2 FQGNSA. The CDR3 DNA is TGTGCCAGCAGCTTAAGTCCACGATTGAACATTCAGTACTTC. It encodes CASSLSPRLNIQYF.

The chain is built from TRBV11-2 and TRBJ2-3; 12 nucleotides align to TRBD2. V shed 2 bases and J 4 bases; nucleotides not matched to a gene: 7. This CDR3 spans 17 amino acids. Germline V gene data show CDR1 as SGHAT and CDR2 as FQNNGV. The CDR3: CASSLLPLAGGSDTQYF. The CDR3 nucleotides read TGTGCCAGCAGCTTACTCCCACTAGCGGGAGGTTCAGATACGCAGTATTTT.

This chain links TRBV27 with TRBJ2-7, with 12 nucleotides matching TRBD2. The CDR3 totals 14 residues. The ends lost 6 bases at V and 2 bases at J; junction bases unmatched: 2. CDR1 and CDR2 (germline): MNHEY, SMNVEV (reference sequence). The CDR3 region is CASRPSGRAYEQYF. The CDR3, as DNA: TGTGCCAGCAGACCTAGCGGGAGGGCCTACGAGCAGTACTTC.

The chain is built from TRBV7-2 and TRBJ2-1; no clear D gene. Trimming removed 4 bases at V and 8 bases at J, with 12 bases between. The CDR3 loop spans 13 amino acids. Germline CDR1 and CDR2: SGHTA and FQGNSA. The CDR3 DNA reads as TGTGCCAGCAGCTGGGTTTCAGAGCATGAGCAGTTCTTC. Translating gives CASSWVSEHEQFF. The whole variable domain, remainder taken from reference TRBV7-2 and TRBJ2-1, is GAGVSQSPSNKVTEKGKDVELRCDPISGHTALYWYRQSLGQGLEFLIYFQGNSAPDKSGLPSDRFSAERTGGSVSTLTIQRTQQEDSAVYLCASSWVSEHEQFFGPGTRLTVL.

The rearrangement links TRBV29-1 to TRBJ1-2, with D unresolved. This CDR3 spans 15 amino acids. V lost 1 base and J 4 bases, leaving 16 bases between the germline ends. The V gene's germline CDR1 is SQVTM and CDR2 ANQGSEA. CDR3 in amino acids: CSVEGEKVALYGYTF. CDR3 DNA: TGCAGCGTTGAAGGGGAGAAAGTAGCCCTCTATGGCTACACCTTC.

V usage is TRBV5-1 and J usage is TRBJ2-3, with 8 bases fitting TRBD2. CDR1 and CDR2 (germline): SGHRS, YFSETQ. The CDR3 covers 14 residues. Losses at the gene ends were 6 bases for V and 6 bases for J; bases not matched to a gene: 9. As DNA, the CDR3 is TGCGCCAGCACCCCTCGGGGGGGCGCGGATACGCAGTATTTT. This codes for CASTPRGGADTQYF.

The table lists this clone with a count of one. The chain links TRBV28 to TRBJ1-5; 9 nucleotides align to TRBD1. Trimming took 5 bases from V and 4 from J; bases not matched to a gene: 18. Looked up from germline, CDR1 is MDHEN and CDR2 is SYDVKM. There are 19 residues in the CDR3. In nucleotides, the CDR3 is TGTGCCAGCAGTCCTATTATCCTACGGACAGGGGAGAGGAATCAGCCCCAGCATTTT. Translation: CASSPIILRTGERNQPQHF.

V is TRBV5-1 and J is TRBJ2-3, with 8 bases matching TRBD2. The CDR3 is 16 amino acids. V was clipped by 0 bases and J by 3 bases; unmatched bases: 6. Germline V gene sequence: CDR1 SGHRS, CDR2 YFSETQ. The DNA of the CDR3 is TGCGCCAGCAGCTTGGTTAGCGGGATTGCGACAGATACGCAGTATTTT. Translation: CASSLVSGIATDTQYF.

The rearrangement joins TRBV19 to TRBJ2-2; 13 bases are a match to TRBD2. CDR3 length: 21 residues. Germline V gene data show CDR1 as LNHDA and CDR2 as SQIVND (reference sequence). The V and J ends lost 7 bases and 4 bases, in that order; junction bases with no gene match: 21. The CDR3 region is CASTVKRSRTSGSRGTGELFF. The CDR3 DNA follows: TGTGCCAGTACGGTAAAACGTTCGCGGACTAGCGGGAGTCGGGGCACCGGGGAGCTGTTTTTT.

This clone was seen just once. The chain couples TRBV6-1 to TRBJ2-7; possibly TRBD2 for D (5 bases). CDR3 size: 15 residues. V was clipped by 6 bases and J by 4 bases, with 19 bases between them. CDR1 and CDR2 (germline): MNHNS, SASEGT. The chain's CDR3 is CASSLWTASAYEQYF. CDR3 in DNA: TGTGCCAGCAGCCTATGGACTGCTAGTGCGTACGAGCAGTACTTC.

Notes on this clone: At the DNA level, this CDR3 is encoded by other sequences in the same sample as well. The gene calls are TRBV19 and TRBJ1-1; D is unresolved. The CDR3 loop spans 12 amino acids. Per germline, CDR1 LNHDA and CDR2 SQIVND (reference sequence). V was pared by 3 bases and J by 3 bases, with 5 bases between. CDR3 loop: CASSIGYTEAFF. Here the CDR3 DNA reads TGTGCCAGTAGTATTGGGTACACTGAAGCTTTCTTT.

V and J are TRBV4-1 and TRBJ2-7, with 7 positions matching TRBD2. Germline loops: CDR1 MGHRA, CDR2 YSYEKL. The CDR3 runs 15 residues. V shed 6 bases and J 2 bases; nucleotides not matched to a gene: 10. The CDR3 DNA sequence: TGCGCCAGCAGGCCGAGCGCTAGCGGAACCTACGAGCAGTACTTC. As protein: CASRPSASGTYEQYF.

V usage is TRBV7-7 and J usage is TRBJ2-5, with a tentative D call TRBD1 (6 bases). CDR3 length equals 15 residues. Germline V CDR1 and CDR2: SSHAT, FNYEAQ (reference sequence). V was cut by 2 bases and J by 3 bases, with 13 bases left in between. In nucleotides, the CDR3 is TGTGCCAGCAGCTTAACCGACAGGACGAAAGAGACCCAGTACTTC. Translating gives CASSLTDRTKETQYF.

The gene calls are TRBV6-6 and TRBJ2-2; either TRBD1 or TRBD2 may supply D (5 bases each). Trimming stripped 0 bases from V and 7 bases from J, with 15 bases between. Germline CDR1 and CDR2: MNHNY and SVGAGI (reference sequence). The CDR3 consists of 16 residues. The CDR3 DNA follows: TGTGCCAGCAGTTACTCGGGCAGGGCGGGTGGCGGGGAGCTGTTTTTT. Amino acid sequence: CASSYSGRAGGGELFF.

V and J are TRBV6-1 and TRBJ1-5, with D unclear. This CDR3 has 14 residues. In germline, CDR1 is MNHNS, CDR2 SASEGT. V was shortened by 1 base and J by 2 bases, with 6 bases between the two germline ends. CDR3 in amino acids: CASSEGSRNQPQHF. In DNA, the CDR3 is TGTGCCAGCAGTGAAGGCAGTCGCAATCAGCCCCAGCATTTT.

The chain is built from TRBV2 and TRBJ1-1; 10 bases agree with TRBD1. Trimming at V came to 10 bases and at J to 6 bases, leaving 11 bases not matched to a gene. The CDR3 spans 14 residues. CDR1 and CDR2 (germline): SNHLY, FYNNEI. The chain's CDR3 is CAKGDRGFSSEAFF. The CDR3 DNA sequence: TGTGCCAAGGGGGACAGGGGATTTTCTTCTGAAGCTTTCTTT.

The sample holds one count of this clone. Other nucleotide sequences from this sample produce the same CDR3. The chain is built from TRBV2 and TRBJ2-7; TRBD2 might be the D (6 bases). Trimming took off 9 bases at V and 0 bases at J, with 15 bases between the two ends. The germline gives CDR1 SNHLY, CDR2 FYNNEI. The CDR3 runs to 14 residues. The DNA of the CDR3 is TGTGCCAGTAGACCCGGGACTCGCTCCTACGAGCAGTACTTC. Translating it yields CASRPGTRSYEQYF.

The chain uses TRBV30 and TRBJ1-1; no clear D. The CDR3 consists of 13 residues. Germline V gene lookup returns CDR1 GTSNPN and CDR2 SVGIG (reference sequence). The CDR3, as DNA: TGTGCTTATGGGGAACAGATGAACACTGAAGCTTTCTTT. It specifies CAYGEQMNTEAFF.

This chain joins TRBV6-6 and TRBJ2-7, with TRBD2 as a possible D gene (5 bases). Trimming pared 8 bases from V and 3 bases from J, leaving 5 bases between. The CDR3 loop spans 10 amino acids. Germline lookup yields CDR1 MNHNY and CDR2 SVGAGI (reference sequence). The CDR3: CASGSYEQYF. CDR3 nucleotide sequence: TGTGCCAGCGGGAGCTACGAGCAGTACTTC.

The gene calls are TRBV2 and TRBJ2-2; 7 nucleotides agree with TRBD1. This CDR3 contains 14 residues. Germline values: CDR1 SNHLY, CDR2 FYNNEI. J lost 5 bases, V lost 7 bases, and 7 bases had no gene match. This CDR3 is CASKDRVVTGELFF. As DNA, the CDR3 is TGTGCCAGCAAAGACAGGGTGGTGACCGGGGAGCTGTTTTTT.

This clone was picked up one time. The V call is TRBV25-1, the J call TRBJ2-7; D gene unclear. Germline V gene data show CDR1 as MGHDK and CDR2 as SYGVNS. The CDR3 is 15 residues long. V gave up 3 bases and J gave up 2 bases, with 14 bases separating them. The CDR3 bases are TGTGCCAGCAGTGATATGGCGTGGATGACCTACGAGCAGTACTTC. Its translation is CASSDMAWMTYEQYF.

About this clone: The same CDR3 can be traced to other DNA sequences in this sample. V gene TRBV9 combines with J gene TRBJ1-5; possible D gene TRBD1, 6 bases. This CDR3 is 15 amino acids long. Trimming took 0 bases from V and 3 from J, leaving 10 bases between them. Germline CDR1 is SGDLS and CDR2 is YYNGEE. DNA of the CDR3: TGTGCCAGCAGCGTAGGGGGGGGCCCCAATCAGCCCCAGCATTTT. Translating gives CASSVGGGPNQPQHF. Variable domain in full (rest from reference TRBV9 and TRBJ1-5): DSGVTQTPKHLITATGQRVTLRCSPRSGDLSVYWYQQSLDQGLQFLIQYYNGEERAKGNILERFSAQQFPDLHSELNLSSLELGDSALYFCASSVGGGPNQPQHFGDGTRLSIL.

The CDR3 DNA sequence: TGTGCCAGCAGCTCACGGGACAGGAGAGAGACCCAGTACTTC. Translated: CASSSRDRRETQYF. V is TRBV7-9 and J is TRBJ2-5, with 8 nucleotides matching TRBD1. The V gene end was trimmed by 4 bases and the J gene end by 4 bases; junction bases not matched to a gene: 5. From germline, CDR1 is SEHNR and CDR2 FQNEAQ (reference sequence). The CDR3 runs 14 residues.

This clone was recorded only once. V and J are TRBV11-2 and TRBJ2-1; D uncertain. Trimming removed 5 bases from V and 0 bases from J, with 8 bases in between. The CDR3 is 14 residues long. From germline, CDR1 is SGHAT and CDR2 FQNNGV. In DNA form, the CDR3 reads TGTGCCAGCAGCATCCGAAGCTCCTACAATGAGCAGTTCTTC. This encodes CASSIRSSYNEQFF.